These 23 T cell receptor beta chains originate from one sample sequenced in a study of control samples from healthy donors and cancer patients. Using immunoSEQ multiplex PCR, the repertoire was profiled, and TCRdb retains in-frame clones only, with some absent. The data hold some 110,000 clones, with roughly 92% observed a single time. Specimen: blood. Receptors originate from a man younger than 40 in good health.

This clone was counted a single time. V is TRBV19 and J is TRBJ1-1, with D possibly being TRBD1 (5 bases). The CDR3 is 15 residues long. Trimming took 4 bases from V and 1 from J, leaving 13 bases between them. Germline-derived CDR1 and CDR2 are LNHDA and SQIVND (reference sequence). CDR3 nucleotide sequence: TGTGCCAGTAGTACAGGGTTGAGGCAGAACACTGAAGCTTTCTTT. The encoded protein is CASSTGLRQNTEAFF.

This chain joins TRBV7-9 and TRBJ2-1, with D perhaps matching TRBD2 (5 bases). The CDR3 loop spans 12 amino acids. Germline lookup yields CDR1 SEHNR and CDR2 FQNEAQ (reference sequence). The V end lost 5 bases, the J end lost 8 bases, and 10 bases lay between the germline ends. Here the CDR3 DNA reads TGTGCCAGCAGCCAGTTGAGGGATGAGCAGTTCTTC. Amino acid sequence: CASSQLRDEQFF.

The chain combines TRBV2 with TRBJ1-1, with 8 nucleotides matching TRBD1. CDR1 and CDR2 from the germline V gene are SNHLY and FYNNEI. Trimming cost V 6 bases and J 1 base; bases outside gene matches: 7. The CDR3 has 15 amino acids. CDR3 sequence reads: CASRTRQGTNTEAFF. CDR3 DNA: TGTGCCAGCAGAACCAGACAGGGGACGAACACTGAAGCTTTCTTT. Looking up the rest from reference TRBV2 and TRBJ1-1 gives the full variable domain: EPEVTQTPSHQVTQMGQEVILRCVPISNHLYFYWYRQILGQKVEFLVSFYNNEISEKSEIFDDQFSVERPDGSNFTLKIRSTKLEDSAMYFCASRTRQGTNTEAFFGQGTRLTVV.

This clone was detected a few times. The chain joins TRBV2 to TRBJ1-2; 8 bases are a match to TRBD1. The CDR3 consists of 15 residues. Germline values: CDR1 SNHLY, CDR2 FYNNEI. With 6 bases clipped from V and 0 bases from J, the junction kept 6 bases outside the gene matches. The CDR3 is CASSASQGANYGYTF. As DNA, the CDR3 is TGTGCCAGCAGCGCATCACAGGGGGCTAACTATGGCTACACCTTC.

The V call is TRBV7-2, the J call TRBJ2-5, with D perhaps given as TRBD1 or TRBD2 (5 bases each). Trimming removed 4 bases from V and 9 bases from J, with 15 bases in between. The CDR3 spans 13 residues. Germline V gene sequence: CDR1 SGHTA, CDR2 FQGNSA. The DNA for the CDR3 is TGTGCCAGCAGCTCTGACAGCTTAGCGCCCCAGTACTTC. Protein: CASSSDSLAPQYF.

This clone was observed a few times. The V and J genes are TRBV7-2 and TRBJ1-5; D uncertain. Germline loops: CDR1 SGHTA, CDR2 FQGNSA. The CDR3 runs 12 residues. V was pared by 3 bases and J by 4 bases, with 4 bases between. CDR3 protein: CASSFSNQPQHF. DNA of the CDR3: TGTGCCAGCAGCTTTTCAAATCAGCCCCAGCATTTT.

The chain uses TRBV3-1 (or the pseudogene TRBV3-2) and TRBJ1-2, with 11 bases that match TRBD1. The CDR3 has 13 amino acids. Germline trimming cut 8 bases from V and 7 bases from J; bases unmatched to any gene: 6. Per the germline V gene, CDR1 is LGHDT and CDR2 is YNNKEL (reference sequence). The CDR3 sequence: CASALGTGGGYTF. The DNA of the CDR3 is TGTGCCAGCGCGCTCGGGACAGGGGGTGGCTACACCTTC.

This chain uses TRBV9 with TRBJ2-3; D may match TRBD1 or TRBD2 (5 bases each). With 3 bases removed from V and 0 bases from J, the gap between germline ends came to 11 bases. In germline, CDR1 is SGDLS, CDR2 YYNGEE. The CDR3 runs to 15 residues. CDR3 in DNA: TGTGCCAGCAGCGAAACCGGGGCCAGCACAGATACGCAGTATTTT. Translated, it gives CASSETGASTDTQYF.

The chain employs TRBV5-1 and TRBJ2-6, with TRBD1 identical over 7 bases. V lost 4 bases and J lost 1; bases outside the gene matches: 11. Germline values: CDR1 SGHRS, CDR2 YFSETQ. The CDR3 sequence is 18 residues long. In nucleotides, the CDR3 is TGCGCCAGCAGCGCGAGGACAGGAACAGGGTCTGGGGCCAACGTCCTGACTTTC. It yields the protein CASSARTGTGSGANVLTF.

This clone was seen more than once but under ten times. The CDR3 is CASRGQGAYEQYF. The CDR3 bases are TGTGCCAGCCGGGGGCAGGGGGCTTACGAGCAGTACTTC. The chain recombines TRBV6-6 with TRBJ2-7; 8 nucleotides match TRBD1. The CDR3 has 13 amino acids. Per the germline V gene, CDR1 is MNHNY and CDR2 is SVGAGI (reference sequence). V was pared by 8 bases and J by 4 bases, with 7 bases of the junction left unmatched.

The chain recombines TRBV5-1 with TRBJ2-3, with 7 positions matching TRBD2. This CDR3 region has 14 residues. J gave up 4 bases and V 4 bases, and 6 bases lay outside the gene matches. From germline, CDR1 is SGHRS and CDR2 YFSETQ. For the CDR3, the DNA is TGCGCCAGCAGCCGGGGAGGGGTTGCAGATACGCAGTATTTT. Its protein is CASSRGGVADTQYF.

The rearrangement joins TRBV5-5 to TRBJ1-3; D remains ambiguous. Deletions cut 4 bases from V and 4 bases from J, with 24 bases between. In germline, CDR1 is SGHKS, CDR2 YYEKEE (reference sequence). This CDR3 has 18 residues. CDR3 in DNA: TGTGCCAGCAGCCCCCAAGCCCGGCAATCAGGTCCCGGAAACACCATATATTTT. Encoded protein: CASSPQARQSGPGNTIYF.

V usage is TRBV6-5 and J usage is TRBJ1-1; D ambiguous. In germline, CDR1 is MNHEY, CDR2 SVGAGI. Trimming pared 7 bases from V and 5 bases from J, leaving 11 bases between. The CDR3 is 12 amino acids. CDR3 sequence (DNA): TGTGCCAGCACTATACCGGGGACTGAAGCTTTCTTT. This codes for CASTIPGTEAFF.

This chain connects TRBV5-1 to TRBJ2-1; possibly TRBD1 for D (6 bases). The V gene's germline CDR1 is SGHRS and CDR2 YFSETQ. The CDR3 is 13 amino acids. V gave up 3 bases and J gave up 9 bases, with 13 bases separating them. CDR3 DNA: TGCGCCAGCAGCTACACTCCAGGGGTTGAGCAGTTCTTC. Its protein product is CASSYTPGVEQFF.

The rearrangement links TRBV12-5 to TRBJ1-2; the D gene is possibly TRBD1 (5 bases). Germline assignment: CDR1 LGHNT and CDR2 FRNRAP. Deletions cut 0 bases from V and 7 bases from J, with 24 bases between. The CDR3 sequence is 18 residues long. The CDR3 DNA follows: TGTGCTAGTGGTTTGGTAGGTGGGGGGACCGTGGGAAGAGCTGGCTACACCTTC. Protein: CASGLVGGGTVGRAGYTF.

The chain links TRBV7-2 to TRBJ2-2; the D gene is possibly TRBD2 (6 bases). Trimming took off 3 bases at V and 5 bases at J, with 16 bases between the two ends. The CDR3 spans 16 residues. Germline V gives CDR1 SGHTA, CDR2 FQGNSA. The CDR3 is CASSLAWRGETGELFF. As DNA, the CDR3 is TGTGCCAGCAGCTTGGCATGGCGGGGCGAGACCGGGGAGCTGTTTTTT.

This chain joins TRBV28 and TRBJ1-5; D not resolved. V dropped 6 bases and J dropped 12 bases, with 15 bases sitting between them. Germline V gene lookup returns CDR1 MDHEN and CDR2 SYDVKM. The CDR3 has 12 amino acids. The CDR3 reads CASRSEIVRQHF. DNA for the CDR3: TGTGCCAGCAGGTCGGAAATAGTTCGCCAGCATTTT.

V gene TRBV6-5 combines with J gene TRBJ1-2, with a weak D call TRBD1 (5 bases). V lost 0 bases, J lost 2 bases, and 7 bases lay in between. The germline V gene has CDR1 MNHEY and CDR2 SVGAGI. The CDR3 extends over 14 amino acids. This chain's CDR3 is CASSYSGENYGYTF. CDR3 DNA: TGTGCCAGCAGTTACTCGGGGGAAAACTATGGCTACACCTTC.

This clone occurred once. The chain combines TRBV7-9 with TRBJ2-1; 12 nucleotides match TRBD2. CDR1 is SEHNR, CDR2 FQNEAQ, per germline (reference sequence). The CDR3 extends over 15 amino acids. V lost 2 bases, J lost 6 bases, and 2 bases stayed unmatched. The CDR3 loop reads CASSLTLAGGNEQFF. CDR3 nucleotide sequence: TGTGCCAGCAGCTTAACACTAGCGGGGGGCAATGAGCAGTTCTTC.

The chain recombines TRBV28 with TRBJ1-1; no firm D call. From germline, CDR1 is MDHEN and CDR2 SYDVKM. Trimming took 7 bases from V and 13 from J, leaving 19 bases between them. CDR3 size: 12 residues. The CDR3: CASIDTSGIGFF. The CDR3, as DNA: TGTGCCAGCATAGATACTTCAGGTATCGGTTTCTTT.

The rearrangement uses TRBV7-9 and TRBJ1-3, with a tentative D call TRBD1 (6 bases). V lost 4 bases to trimming and J lost 0 bases, with 13 bases between them. This CDR3 has 16 residues. Germline CDR1 reads SEHNR; CDR2 reads FQNEAQ (reference sequence). The CDR3 nucleotides read TGTGCCAGCAGCTCGGCGACAGGTTTCTCTGGAAACACCATATATTTT. It specifies CASSSATGFSGNTIYF.

This chain connects TRBV19 to TRBJ1-2, with TRBD1 as a possible D gene (5 bases). CDR3 length equals 13 residues. V was clipped by 5 bases and J by 5 bases, with 12 bases between them. CDR1 is LNHDA and CDR2 is SQIVND in the germline V gene (reference sequence). The CDR3 protein is CASSLQGEYGYTF. CDR3 nucleotide sequence: TGTGCCAGTAGTCTCCAAGGGGAGTATGGCTACACCTTC. Supplemented by reference TRBV19 and TRBJ1-2, the full variable domain reads DGGITQSPKYLFRKEGQNVTLSCEQNLNHDAMYWYRQDPGQGLRLIYYSQIVNDFQKGDIAEGYSVSREKKESFPLTVTSAQKNPTAFYLCASSLQGEYGYTFGSGTRLTVV.

The CDR3 sequence is CASSLAGTGDQPQHF. The CDR3 DNA is TGTGCCAGCAGCTTGGCCGGGACAGGGGATCAGCCCCAGCATTTT. This sequence joins TRBV5-6 and TRBJ1-5; 10 bases align to TRBD1. The CDR3 has 15 residues. Trimming cost V 0 bases and J 5 bases; bases outside gene matches: 2. Germline loops: CDR1 SGHDT, CDR2 YYEEEE.